The 11 T cell receptor beta chains below come from one sample, sequenced in a study of blood T cell repertoires in COVID-19. Profiling relied on immunoSEQ multiplex PCR, and the TCRdb table lists in-frame clones only, not all of them. The data contain some 190,000 clones, 85% to 90% of them seen just once; the ten biggest clones take up roughly 1.5%. The sequenced sample was peripheral blood. The receptors here all came from a man aged 18 to 30 with active or convalescent COVID-19.

The chain couples TRBV7-9 to TRBJ2-3; 10 bases line up with TRBD2. The germline V gene encodes CDR1 SEHNR and CDR2 FQNEAQ (reference sequence). The CDR3 runs 16 residues. V was clipped by 5 bases and J by 5 bases; unmatched bases: 10. This CDR3 is CASSHISGRARDTQYF. DNA of the CDR3: TGTGCCAGCAGCCACATCAGCGGGAGGGCCCGAGATACGCAGTATTTT.

V gene TRBV5-1 combines with J gene TRBJ2-7; 9 bases fit TRBD1. There are 16 residues in the CDR3. V shed 2 bases and J 4 bases; nucleotides not matched to a gene: 10. Germline V gene sequence: CDR1 SGHRS, CDR2 YFSETQ. As DNA, the CDR3 is TGCGCCAGCAGCTTCCAACCGACAGGGGGAGTGTACGAGCAGTACTTC. It encodes CASSFQPTGGVYEQYF.

V usage is TRBV12-5 and J usage is TRBJ2-1, with D possibly matching TRBD1 (6 bases). Trimming removed 0 bases from V and 7 bases from J, with 19 bases in between. In germline, CDR1 is LGHNT, CDR2 FRNRAP. The CDR3 runs to 17 residues. In DNA form, the CDR3 reads TGTGCTAGTGGTTTGGTACGAGGGGGAGTCGGTTTGAATGAGCAGTTCTTC. Translated: CASGLVRGGVGLNEQFF.

This chain joins TRBV6-5 and TRBJ2-7; D is perhaps TRBD2 (7 bases). This CDR3 has 15 amino acids. The germline V gene has CDR1 MNHEY and CDR2 SVGAGI. The V and J ends lost 11 bases and 2 bases respectively, with 22 bases between them. CDR3 DNA: TGTGCCTCCTCCGTTGAGGCGGGGGCTGCCTACGAGCAGTACTTC. This codes for CASSVEAGAAYEQYF.

Only one count was recorded for this clone. The chain recombines TRBV19 with TRBJ2-5, with 12 bases identical to TRBD1. With V trimmed by 6 bases and J by 7 bases, 9 bases remained unmatched. CDR3 length equals 15 residues. Germline loops: CDR1 LNHDA, CDR2 SQIVND (reference sequence). The CDR3 spells CASRSRDRGPGTQYF. The CDR3 bases are TGTGCCAGTAGGAGCCGGGACAGGGGGCCGGGGACCCAGTACTTC.

The chain links TRBV11-2 to TRBJ1-2; TRBD1 might be the D (6 bases). V was pared by 6 bases and J by 8 bases, with 16 bases between. Germline V CDR1 and CDR2: SGHAT, FQNNGV. This CDR3 contains 13 residues. CDR3 bases: TGTGCCAGCAGTGCAGGGGCGGCAAGCGGCTACACCTTC. Encoded protein: CASSAGAASGYTF.

J is TRBJ1-2 and V is TRBV19, with 12 bases lining up with TRBD1. V was clipped by 6 bases and J by 4 bases; unmatched bases: 6. The CDR3 runs to 15 residues. Germline values: CDR1 LNHDA, CDR2 SQIVND (reference sequence). The CDR3 spells CASRVGTGGIYGYTF. In DNA, the CDR3 is TGTGCCAGTAGAGTCGGGACAGGGGGCATCTATGGCTACACCTTC.

The V and J genes are TRBV6-2 or TRBV6-3 and TRBJ2-1; 9 nucleotides align to TRBD2. V lost 4 bases, J lost 9 bases, and 10 bases stayed unmatched. CDR1 and CDR2 from the germline V gene are MNHEY and SVGEGT. This CDR3 region has 15 residues. The CDR3 coding sequence is TGTGCCAGCAGTTCCGCAGCGGGGGGAGGAGGTGAGCAGTTCTTC. This gives the protein CASSSAAGGGGEQFF.

This chain uses TRBV5-1 with TRBJ2-1; D unresolved. This CDR3 has 16 residues. Germline CDR1 and CDR2: SGHRS and YFSETQ. V lost 0 bases and J lost 2, with 12 bases in between. CDR3 nucleotides: TGCGCCAGCAGCTTGGGCGGCTGGCGGACCTACAATGAGCAGTTCTTC. It is translated as CASSLGGWRTYNEQFF.

CDR3 bases: TGTGCCAGCAGCCCCGACAGGGGAGGCAATCAGCCCCAGCATTTT. Translation gives CASSPDRGGNQPQHF. The chain carries TRBV6-6 and TRBJ1-5; TRBD1 matches 8 bases. Germline trimming cut 6 bases from V and 2 bases from J; bases unmatched to any gene: 6. The germline V gene has CDR1 MNHNY and CDR2 SVGAGI (reference sequence). The CDR3 is 15 amino acids.

The V and J genes are TRBV27 and TRBJ1-2; no definite D call. This CDR3 has 16 amino acids. The germline V and J ends were trimmed by 2 bases and 3 bases, with 16 bases remaining between them. Germline V CDR1 and CDR2: MNHEY, SMNVEV (reference sequence). The CDR3 bases are TGTGCCAGCAGTTTAGAGCGGGGAGGGCCCTACTATGGCTACACCTTC. This translates into CASSLERGGPYYGYTF.